This T cell receptor beta chain is drawn from a study of Ad26.COV2.S vaccination and SARS-CoV-2 variants. For the study at large: Once, or twice with 56 days between doses, Ad26.COV2.S was given intramuscularly. Notes on the study in general: Compared with placebo recipients, vaccine recipients had higher spike-specific TCR breadth.

This table comes from immunoSEQ multiplex PCR, and its TCRdb copy is limited to in-frame clones, with some not included. Of 350,000 to 600,000 clones detected, 89% appear once; the ten largest clones hold 1.5% to 2%. With regard to this clone: The target antigen is unknown.

The CDR3 sequence is 13 residues long. Germline values: CDR1 MNHEY, CDR2 SMNVEV (reference sequence). The ends were cut back, 8 bases at V and 0 bases at J, with 11 bases in the middle. Indicated treatment: about 20 received Ad26.COV2.S at low or high dose, single or two shots; roughly 5 received placebo; per-sample allocation not given. All samples were drawn on day 63, counting from the first vaccine or placebo injection. The sequences come from peripheral blood, collected in a trial of Ad26.COV2.S vaccine versus placebo. The receptor was derived from a person aged 18 to 59 who received the Ad26.COV2.S COVID-19 vaccine or a placebo. The chain links TRBV27 to TRBJ2-7; D is unclear. CDR3 region: CASGISTSYEQYF. The CDR3 DNA reads as TGTGCCAGCGGAATCTCAACCTCCTACGAGCAGTACTTC.